This T cell receptor beta chain was identified in a study of blood T cells in healthy people across ages. The study's findings and limits: TCR beta diversity tracked closely with naive T cell percentage. Age brought a roughly linear fall in TCR beta diversity measured per million T cells.

This CDR3 contains 12 residues. Between the trimmed V and J ends, which lost 5 bases and 5 bases, there was a span of 12 bases. CDR1 and CDR2 from the germline V gene are DFQATT and SNEGSKA (reference sequence). It was around 9 milliliters of peripheral blood that were drawn from each donor. Using a J-beta primer mix together with a sample-barcoded 5' primer, a second PCR was run for roughly 6 to 11 cycles. Each single sample gave us at least 3 million CDR3-containing paired-end reads. TCRdb re-derived calls from the 5' RACE reads in MiXCR, one entry per CDR3 protein. The data show about 680,000 distinct CDR3 sequences, 45% to 50% seen once. This clonotype was observed a few times. Its target is unknown.

V and J are TRBV20-1 and TRBJ2-5; tentatively, D is TRBD2 (5 bases). The clonotype comes from an older woman in good health. The sequenced sample consisted of blood. CDR3 in amino acids: CSALGREETQYF. The CDR3 coding sequence is TGCAGTGCTCTGGGGAGAGAGGAGACCCAGTACTTC.